This T cell receptor beta chain was recorded in a study of glioma-infiltrating T cells. Study-level points and caveats: Above-expected tissue-blood divergence occurred in all gliomas, most in low-grade ones. CDR3 overlap between tissue and blood was very small.

The iRepertoire nested amplicon-rescue multiplex PCR amplified TCR alpha and beta CDR3s from RNA. Input was about 95-400 ng of tissue mRNA or PBMC total RNA. TCRdb re-called the multiplex PCR reads with MiXCR, one entry per CDR3 protein. The data hold around 140,000 distinct CDR3 sequences, with more than 35% observed a single time. This clonotype has only a few counts. The antigen is not known. The junction had 11 bases not matched to a gene; V was cut back by 4 bases and J by 5 bases. The CDR3 is 17 residues long. The germline gives CDR1 LGHDT, CDR2 YNNKEL (reference sequence). The rearrangement links TRBV3-1 to TRBJ2-1; 10 nucleotides align to TRBD1. Sequencing was performed on glioma tissue, nonneoplastic brain tissue, or PBMCs (not recorded which). The clonotype originates from a human donor with low-grade glioma or glioblastoma, undergoing nonglioma brain surgery, or in good health (not recorded which). The CDR3 here is CASSPTGTGTGDNEQFF. DNA of the CDR3: TGTGCCAGCAGCCCCACCGGAACCGGGACAGGGGACAATGAGCAGTTCTTC.